This TCR beta chain was obtained from a study of human T cells and chemical hapten exposure. In the study overall: Largely, small differences in pooled library volume made per-sample TCR yields vary.

Time point described: patch test 1, 2 weeks after DPC sensitization. Treatment: therapeutic diphenylcyclopropenone sensitization with weekly scalp DPC. General observations from the study: No alteration of TCRs above 1 in 1000 frequency was seen with DPC sensitization.

At least ten counts were recorded for this clonotype. The antigen remains undetermined. CDR3 length: 15 amino acids. Germline-derived CDR1 and CDR2 are LGHDT and YNNKEL (reference sequence). Trimming stripped 4 bases from V and 3 bases from J, with 10 bases between. TCRdb reprocessed the RACE reads with MiXCR, giving one entry per CDR3 protein. The sample consists of around 380,000 distinct CDR3 sequences, more than 4.5% of them appearing once. This chain connects TRBV3-1 to TRBJ1-6; D may be TRBD1 (6 bases). The source material was whole blood, sampled in connection with sensitization to the hapten diphenylcyclopropenone (DPC). The receptor comes from a woman in her fifties or sixties with alopecia areata. Some clones in this sample may be carry-over from other donors' samples. This CDR3 reads CASSPTGIYNSPLHF. The CDR3 DNA reads TGTGCCAGCAGCCCAACAGGGATCTATAATTCACCCCTCCACTTT.